These 7 T cell receptor beta chains originate from one sample sequenced in a study of CD8+ T cells in alopecia areata. Following extraction, RNA underwent reverse transcription to cDNA, which served as the sequencing template. TCRdb's copy holds only in-frame clones and misses some; the assay was immunoSEQ multiplex PCR. The table records roughly 150,000 clones, 55% of them present only once. Sequencing was performed on CD4+ T cells sorted from blood. These receptors were collected from a human donor in good health.

The V call is TRBV12-5, the J call TRBJ2-3; D call uncertain. V lost 6 bases, J lost 2 bases, and 3 bases lay in between. Germline CDR1 and CDR2: LGHNT and FRNRAP. The CDR3 totals 11 residues. Written as DNA, the CDR3 is TGTGCTAGTGGATTCACAGATACGCAGTATTTT. Protein: CASGFTDTQYF.

The rearrangement joins TRBV29-1 to TRBJ2-7, with 9 bases fitting TRBD1. This CDR3 contains 14 residues. Germline V gene data show CDR1 as SQVTM and CDR2 as ANQGSEA. Losses at the gene ends were 5 bases for V and 3 bases for J; bases not matched to a gene: 8. CDR3 DNA sequence: TGCAGCGTTAGCCCCGGGACAGGGTTCTACGAGCAGTACTTC. This translates into CSVSPGTGFYEQYF.

J is TRBJ2-2 and V is TRBV7-9, with 13 bases matching TRBD2. Trimming took 5 bases from V and 6 from J; bases not matched to a gene: 15. The CDR3 runs to 19 residues. Germline CDR1 SEHNR, CDR2 FQNEAQ (reference sequence). The CDR3 nucleotides read TGTGCCAGCAGCGGCCCGGGACTAGCGGGATTAACATCGCCCGGGGAGCTGTTTTTT. It is translated as CASSGPGLAGLTSPGELFF.

This chain joins TRBV2 and TRBJ2-1; TRBD1 matches at 7 bases. V gave up 11 bases and J gave up 5 bases; unmatched junction bases: 9. The V gene's germline CDR1 is SNHLY and CDR2 FYNNEI. The CDR3 is 13 amino acids. DNA of the CDR3: TGTGCCGGGAACCGGGACAGAAACAATGAGCAGTTCTTC. Amino acid sequence: CAGNRDRNNEQFF. The whole variable domain, remainder taken from reference TRBV2 and TRBJ2-1, is EPEVTQTPSHQVTQMGQEVILRCVPISNHLYFYWYRQILGQKVEFLVSFYNNEISEKSEIFDDQFSVERPDGSNFTLKIRSTKLEDSAMYFCAGNRDRNNEQFFGPGTRLTVL.

This rearrangement joins TRBV25-1 to TRBJ2-1; TRBD1 or TRBD2 may be the D gene (5 bases each). The V end was cut by 4 bases, the J end by 1 base, with 11 bases between. The CDR3 totals 15 residues. CDR1 is MGHDK, CDR2 SYGVNS, per germline. The CDR3 loop reads CASSGGRGSYNEQFF. Here the CDR3 DNA reads TGTGCCAGCAGTGGGGGGAGAGGGTCCTACAATGAGCAGTTCTTC. The full variable domain, completed using reference TRBV25-1 and TRBJ2-1, is EADIYQTPRYLVIGTGKKITLECSQTMGHDKMYWYQQDPGMELHLIHYSYGVNSTEKGDLSSESTVSRIRTEHFPLTLESARPSHTSQYLCASSGGRGSYNEQFFGPGTRLTVL.

This clone was recorded a few times. V is TRBV12-5 and J is TRBJ2-5; 14 bases line up with TRBD2. The CDR3 contains 16 residues. V was pared by 5 bases and J by 7 bases, with 9 bases of the junction left unmatched. Germline values: CDR1 LGHNT, CDR2 FRNRAP. The CDR3 region has the DNA TGTGCTAGTGGTCCTGGGACTAGCGGGAGCTCGGCGACCCAGTACTTC. Protein: CASGPGTSGSSATQYF.

The chain carries TRBV2 and TRBJ1-4, with D tentatively TRBD1 (5 bases). CDR1 SNHLY and CDR2 FYNNEI come from the germline V gene. CDR3 length: 14 residues. V lost 7 bases and J 8 bases, leaving 17 bases between the germline ends. The CDR3 DNA reads TGTGCCAGCAAGTCGGTCGGGGCGCGGGAAAAACTGTTTTTT. Amino acids: CASKSVGAREKLFF. Looking up the rest from reference TRBV2 and TRBJ1-4 gives the full variable domain: EPEVTQTPSHQVTQMGQEVILRCVPISNHLYFYWYRQILGQKVEFLVSFYNNEISEKSEIFDDQFSVERPDGSNFTLKIRSTKLEDSAMYFCASKSVGAREKLFFGSGTQLSVL.